Listed below are T cell receptor beta chains from one sample, sequenced in a study of CD8+CD57+ T cells in acquired aplastic anemia. TCRdb re-called the reads through MiXCR, storing one row per CDR3 protein. The sample has some 200,000 distinct CDR3 sequences; 55% to 65% are singletons. The sample consisted of sorted CD4+, CD8+, or CD8+CD57+ T cells (not recorded which) from PBMCs. These receptors were obtained from a human donor with aplastic anemia. The CDR3 runs from the conserved cysteine through the conserved F or W. The order of the fields is clone size, V gene, J gene, D gene, CDR3 protein, CDR3 DNA. D genes are given only for firm matches. Only some rows state a clone size, as once, few, many or a class for expanded clones.

NA,TRBV20-1,TRBJ2-7,NA,CSAQGRGYEQYF,TGCAGTGCTCAAGGTCGGGGGTACGAGCAGTACTTC
many,TRBV19,TRBJ2-7,NA,CASSLETDGYYEQYF,TGTGCCAGTAGTCTGGAGACTGACGGATACTACGAGCAGTACTTC
NA,TRBV20-1,TRBJ2-5,NA,CSARLTGGNSETQYF,TGCAGTGCTAGACTGACCGGTGGGAACTCAGAGACCCAGTACTTC
once,TRBV7-3,TRBJ2-1,NA,CASRDTGARGNEQFF,TGTGCCAGCAGGGACACCGGCGCCCGGGGTAATGAGCAGTTCTTC
few,TRBV15,TRBJ2-1,NA,CATSSPGGNEQFF,TGTGCCACCAGCAGCCCCGGTGGGAATGAGCAGTTCTTC
NA,TRBV5-1,TRBJ2-7,TRBD2,CASRRSGGEGERYF,TGCGCCAGCAGGCGGAGCGGGGGGGAGGGCGAGCGGTACTTC
few,TRBV10-1,TRBJ1-2,NA,CASSVRGNYGYTF,TGCGCCAGCAGTGTCAGGGGCAACTATGGCTACACCTTC
NA,TRBV24-1,TRBJ2-3,TRBD2,CATSDAAGVGIRDTQYF,TGTGCCACCAGTGATGCAGCGGGAGTGGGTATTAGGGATACGCAGTATTTT
NA,TRBV20-1,TRBJ2-3,TRBD2,CSASQRGWDTDTQYF,TGCAGTGCTAGCCAGCGGGGGTGGGACACAGATACGCAGTATTTT
NA,TRBV14,TRBJ1-2,TRBD1,CASSRDRVNYGYTF,TGTGCCAGCAGCAGGGACAGGGTGAACTATGGCTACACCTTC
NA,TRBV15,TRBJ1-5,TRBD1,CATSRDRTGLQHF,TGTGCCACCAGCAGGGATCGGACAGGGCTCCAGCATTTT